Each of the 11 T cell receptor beta chains below was sequenced from the same sample in a study of T cells expressing NK-cell markers. Using the 5' RACE reads, TCRdb records one entry per CDR3 protein without DNA. The sample's table shows 150,000 to 200,000 distinct CDR3 sequences. Sequencing used blood T cells: a sorted CD56 or NKG2C T cell subset, CD4+ or CD8+ T cells, or bulk PBMC T cells (not recorded which). These receptors all stem from a woman aged 18-70 years in good health.

The genes are TRBV5-4 and TRBJ2-3; the TRBD1 assignment by TCRdb is unverifiable without DNA. Germline V gene lookup returns CDR1 SGHNT and CDR2 YYREEE (reference sequence). The length of the CDR3 is 14 residues. CDR3 loop: CASRGGAGTDTQYF.

J is TRBJ1-1 and V is TRBV24-1; TCRdb returns TRBD1, unconfirmable since there is no DNA. Germline V gives CDR1 KGHDR, CDR2 SFDVKD. This CDR3 contains 18 residues. This CDR3 is CATSDLGQGRRMNTEAFF.

V is TRBV12-3 or TRBV12-4 and J is TRBJ1-2; the D gene TCRdb calls, TRBD1, cannot be checked with no DNA. The CDR3 is 15 residues long. CDR3 in amino acids: CASSSSGVGLYGYTF.

CDR3: CASSPRGGGGEKLFF. The V gene is TRBV12-3 or TRBV12-4, the J gene TRBJ1-4; no DNA is available, so the TRBD1 call from TCRdb remains unchecked. The CDR3 covers 15 residues.

This chain links TRBV6-5 with TRBJ1-2; TCRdb returns TRBD1, unconfirmable since there is no DNA. The germline V gene encodes CDR1 MNHEY and CDR2 SVGAGI. The CDR3 extends over 17 amino acids. The CDR3 protein is CASSSQTRGTANYGYTF.

The chain joins TRBV24-1 to TRBJ2-5. CDR1 is KGHDR, CDR2 SFDVKD, per germline. This CDR3 is built from 15 residues. The CDR3 spells CATSDSDWYQETQYF.

The chain links TRBV20-1 to TRBJ2-1; TCRdb's D gene call, TRBD1, goes unchecked for lack of DNA. The CDR3 length is 15 residues. Per germline, CDR1 DFQATT and CDR2 SNEGSKA (reference sequence). This CDR3 reads CSARTGTANRNEQFF.

The gene calls are TRBV7-9 and TRBJ2-1; as DNA is missing, the TRBD1 call by TCRdb cannot be tested. The CDR3 has 12 amino acids. Germline CDR1 reads SEHNR; CDR2 reads FQNEAQ (reference sequence). The CDR3 reads CASSPRQGAQFF.

The chain links TRBV19 to TRBJ1-2; TCRdb indicates TRBD1, and absent DNA this call remains unverified. The CDR3 sequence is 12 residues long. In germline, CDR1 is LNHDA, CDR2 SQIVND (reference sequence). The CDR3 protein is CASSTRQGGYTF.

The genes are TRBV5-1 and TRBJ2-3; the TCRdb D gene call, TRBD2, has no DNA to confirm it. Germline V gene sequence: CDR1 SGHRS, CDR2 YFSETQ. This CDR3 is built from 18 residues. The CDR3 is CASSLSGRAGGSTDTQYF.

CDR3 residues: CASSLSGGDNTEAFF. The chain carries TRBV27 and TRBJ1-1; TCRdb proposes TRBD1, but this gene call is untestable without DNA. Germline-derived CDR1 and CDR2 are MNHEY and SMNVEV (reference sequence). This CDR3 is 15 amino acids long.